The source of this T cell receptor (beta chain) is a study of immune evolution from preneoplasia to lung adenocarcinoma. Sequencing was performed with immunoSEQ multiplex PCR; in TCRdb, only in-frame clones are kept and a portion is missing. Of 5,900 or so clones in the sample, approximately 80% are singletons; the top ten hold 7.7%. Study-wide results and caveats: Highest clonality occurred in KRAS-mutant, not EGFR-mutant or double wild-type, nodules.

This CDR3 region has 15 residues. Unmatched junction bases numbered 3, after V lost 6 bases and J lost 0 bases. Germline-derived CDR1 and CDR2 are SNHLY and FYNNEI. Comments on this clone: Its antigen is undetermined.

This chain connects TRBV2 to TRBJ2-3; 10 bases are shared with TRBD2. Sequenced input: FFPE minimally invasive lung adenocarcinoma tissue. The receptor comes from a person aged 60-79 years with lung adenocarcinoma. In nucleotides, the CDR3 is TGTGCCAGCAGCCCGACTAGCGGGAGCACAGATACGCAGTATTTT. Residues: CASSPTSGSTDTQYF. The full variable domain, completed using reference TRBV2 and TRBJ2-3, is EPEVTQTPSHQVTQMGQEVILRCVPISNHLYFYWYRQILGQKVEFLVSFYNNEISEKSEIFDDQFSVERPDGSNFTLKIRSTKLEDSAMYFCASSPTSGSTDTQYFGPGTRLTVL.